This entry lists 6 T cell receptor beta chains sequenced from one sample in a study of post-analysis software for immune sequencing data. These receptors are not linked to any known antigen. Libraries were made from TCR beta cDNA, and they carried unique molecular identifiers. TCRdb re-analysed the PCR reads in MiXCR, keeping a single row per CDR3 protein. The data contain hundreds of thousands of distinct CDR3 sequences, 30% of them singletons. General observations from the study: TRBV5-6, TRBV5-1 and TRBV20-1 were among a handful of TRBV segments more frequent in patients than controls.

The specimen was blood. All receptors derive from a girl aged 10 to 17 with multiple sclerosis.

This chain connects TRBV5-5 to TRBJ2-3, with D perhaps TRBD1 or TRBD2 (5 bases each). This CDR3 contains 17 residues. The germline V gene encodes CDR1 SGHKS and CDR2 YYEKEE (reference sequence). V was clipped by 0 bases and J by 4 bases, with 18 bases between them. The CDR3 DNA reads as TGTGCCAGCAGCTTGGTTATAGCGAGAAGGGGTCCAGATACGCAGTATTTT. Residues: CASSLVIARRGPDTQYF.

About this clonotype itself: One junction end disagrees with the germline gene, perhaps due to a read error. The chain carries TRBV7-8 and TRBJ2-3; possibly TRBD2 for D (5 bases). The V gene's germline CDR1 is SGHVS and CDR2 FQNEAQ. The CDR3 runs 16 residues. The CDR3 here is CAGSLFEGTSTDTQYF. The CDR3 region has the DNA TGTGCCGGCAGCTTATTTGAGGGAACTTCCACAGATACGCAGTATTTT.

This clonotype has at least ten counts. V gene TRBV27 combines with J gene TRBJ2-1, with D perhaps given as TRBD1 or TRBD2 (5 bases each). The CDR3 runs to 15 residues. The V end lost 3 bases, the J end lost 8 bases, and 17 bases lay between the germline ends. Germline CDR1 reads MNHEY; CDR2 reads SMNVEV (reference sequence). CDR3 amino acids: CASSLGTPKRDEQFF. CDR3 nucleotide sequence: TGTGCCAGCAGTTTGGGGACGCCTAAGAGGGATGAGCAGTTCTTC.

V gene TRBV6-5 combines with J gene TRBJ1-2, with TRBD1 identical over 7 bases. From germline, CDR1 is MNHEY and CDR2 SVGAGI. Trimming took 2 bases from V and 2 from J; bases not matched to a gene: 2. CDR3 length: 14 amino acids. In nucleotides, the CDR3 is TGTGCCAGCAGTTACACGGGACAGAACTATGGCTACACCTTC. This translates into CASSYTGQNYGYTF.

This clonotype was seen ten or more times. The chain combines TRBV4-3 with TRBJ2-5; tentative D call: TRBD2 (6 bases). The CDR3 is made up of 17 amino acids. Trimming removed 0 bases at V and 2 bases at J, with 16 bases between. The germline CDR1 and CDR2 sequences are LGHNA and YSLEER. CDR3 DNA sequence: TGCGCCAGCAGCCAAGAGGGGACTGTCGGTATTCAAGAGACCCAGTACTTC. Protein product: CASSQEGTVGIQETQYF.

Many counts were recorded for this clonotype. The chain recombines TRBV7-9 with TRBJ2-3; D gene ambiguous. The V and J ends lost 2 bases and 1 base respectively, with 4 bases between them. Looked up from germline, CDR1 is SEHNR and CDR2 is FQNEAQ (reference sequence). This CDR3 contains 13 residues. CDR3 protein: CASSLQGTDTQYF. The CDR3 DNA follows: TGTGCCAGCAGCTTACAGGGCACAGATACGCAGTATTTT.